A single sample is the source of the 12 T cell receptor beta chains below, sequenced in a study of blood T cell repertoires in COVID-19. TCRdb keeps only in-frame clones here, not all; method: immunoSEQ multiplex PCR. The sample shows approximately 200,000 clones, approximately 91% of them seen only once. The sequencing sample was made of peripheral blood. These receptors all stem from a man aged 65-85 years with active or convalescent COVID-19.

The V call is TRBV2, the J call TRBJ1-2; D possibly corresponds to TRBD1 (5 bases). The CDR3 sequence is 15 residues long. With 3 bases removed from V and 4 bases from J, the gap between germline ends came to 15 bases. Germline CDR1 reads SNHLY; CDR2 reads FYNNEI. CDR3 loop: CASSDMTVNGYGYTF. CDR3 bases: TGTGCCAGCAGTGATATGACAGTGAACGGCTATGGCTACACCTTC. Based on the CDR3 plus reference TRBV2 and TRBJ1-2, the full variable domain is EPEVTQTPSHQVTQMGQEVILRCVPISNHLYFYWYRQILGQKVEFLVSFYNNEISEKSEIFDDQFSVERPDGSNFTLKIRSTKLEDSAMYFCASSDMTVNGYGYTFGSGTRLTVV.

This clone came up a few times. The chain links TRBV28 to TRBJ1-2, with 7 bases that match TRBD1. Germline CDR1 reads MDHEN; CDR2 reads SYDVKM. This CDR3 has 14 residues. Trimming took 3 bases from V and 2 from J; bases not matched to a gene: 3. The CDR3 region has the DNA TGTGCCAGCAGTTTCAGGGGGAGGAACTATGGCTACACCTTC. Translation gives CASSFRGRNYGYTF.

This clone was picked up a small number of times. The gene calls are TRBV4-3 and TRBJ1-1; D is unresolved. This CDR3 spans 14 amino acids. The germline V gene encodes CDR1 LGHNA and CDR2 YSLEER. V lost 0 bases and J lost 3, with 8 bases in between. In DNA form, the CDR3 reads TGCGCCAGCAGCCAAGATCCAGGTTACACTGAAGCTTTCTTT. Translated: CASSQDPGYTEAFF.

The chain carries TRBV7-6 and TRBJ2-7, with a weak D call TRBD2 (7 bases). CDR3 length equals 19 residues. CDR1 SGHVS and CDR2 FNYEAQ come from the germline V gene. Trimming removed 5 bases at V and 1 base at J, with 27 bases between. The CDR3 spells CASSLHGGAGTFLSYEQYF. CDR3 sequence (DNA): TGTGCCAGCAGCCTACATGGGGGGGCAGGGACTTTTTTATCCTACGAGCAGTACTTC.

This clone showed up just a few times. This rearrangement joins TRBV19 to TRBJ1-1; D unclear. CDR1 is LNHDA, CDR2 SQIVND, per germline (reference sequence). Trimming cost V 9 bases and J 1 base, with 15 bases left between them. The CDR3 is made up of 14 amino acids. Written as DNA, the CDR3 is TGTGCCAGCACTCCGAGGCCGGGGAACACTGAAGCTTTCTTT. It translates to CASTPRPGNTEAFF. The variable domain in full, with the rest retrieved from reference TRBV19 and TRBJ1-1, is DGGITQSPKYLFRKEGQNVTLSCEQNLNHDAMYWYRQDPGQGLRLIYYSQIVNDFQKGDIAEGYSVSREKKESFPLTVTSAQKNPTAFYLCASTPRPGNTEAFFGQGTRLTVV.

This clone appeared once. This chain uses TRBV19 with TRBJ1-6, with 8 positions matching TRBD1. V trimming: 5 bases; J trimming: 6 bases; junction bases outside the gene matches: 6. CDR3 length: 15 residues. The germline CDR1 and CDR2 sequences are LNHDA and SQIVND (reference sequence). The CDR3 DNA is TGTGCCAGTAGTTCTCGACAGGGGCGTAATTCACCCCTCCACTTT. Protein product: CASSSRQGRNSPLHF.

V gene TRBV6-2 or TRBV6-3 combines with J gene TRBJ1-5; 8 nucleotides agree with TRBD1. This CDR3 is built from 14 residues. The V gene end was trimmed by 5 bases and the J gene end by 5 bases; junction bases not matched to a gene: 5. The germline V gene has CDR1 MNHEY and CDR2 SVGEGT. CDR3 sequence (DNA): TGTGCCAGCAGTAGGACAGGGCGCGATCAGCCCCAGCATTTT. Encoded protein: CASSRTGRDQPQHF.

This clone was seen more than once but under ten times. The gene calls are TRBV29-1 and TRBJ2-1; 10 bases are shared with TRBD2. The V segment lost 6 bases and the J segment 6 bases; nucleotides outside the gene matches: 8. Germline V gives CDR1 SQVTM, CDR2 ANQGSEA. The CDR3 covers 14 residues. CDR3 sequence (DNA): TGCAGCGTCAACCTAGCGGGAGTCGTCAATGAGCAGTTCTTC. Amino acid sequence: CSVNLAGVVNEQFF.

This chain joins TRBV7-2 and TRBJ1-5; 9 bases line up with TRBD1. Germline lookup yields CDR1 SGHTA and CDR2 FQGNSA. With 4 bases clipped from V and 5 bases from J, the junction kept 12 bases outside the gene matches. The CDR3 is 17 amino acids. As DNA, the CDR3 is TGTGCCAGCAGCTCCATAATCCTTACAGGGGGCCATCAGCCCCAGCATTTT. Translating gives CASSSIILTGGHQPQHF.

This sequence joins TRBV7-9 and TRBJ1-2; TRBD1 is a possible D gene (6 bases). The CDR3 totals 16 residues. The germline V and J ends were trimmed by 5 bases and 5 bases, with 21 bases remaining between them. Germline V lookup: CDR1 SEHNR, CDR2 FQNEAQ (reference sequence). DNA of the CDR3: TGTGCCAGCAGCGGGCTCCGGGACACTCGTTTATATGGCTACACCTTC. This gives the protein CASSGLRDTRLYGYTF.

This clone has only one observation. The CDR3 here is CASSTTGTPGYTF. CDR3 DNA: TGTGCCAGCAGCACGACAGGGACTCCTGGCTACACCTTC. The chain is built from TRBV11-2 and TRBJ1-2; TRBD1 aligns across 7 bases. From germline, CDR1 is SGHAT and CDR2 FQNNGV. The CDR3 sequence is 13 residues long. The V and J ends lost 5 bases and 7 bases, in that order; junction bases with no gene match: 7.

DNA for the CDR3: TGTGCCAGCTCACCCATGCTACTGGGGGCTAGCACAGATACGCAGTATTTT. Its translation is CASSPMLLGASTDTQYF. This rearrangement joins TRBV18 to TRBJ2-3; a weak D match, TRBD1 (6 bases). The CDR3 runs 17 residues. Germline V lookup: CDR1 KGHSH, CDR2 LQKENI. With 3 bases removed from V and 0 bases from J, the gap between germline ends came to 16 bases.